Sequencing of this TCR beta chain was carried out in a study of blood T cell repertoires in COVID-19. About the study: The United States, Italy and Spain were the sources of the acute and convalescent COVID-19 samples. In each case, the material was cDNA or gDNA derived from T cells, B-cell-depleted T cells, or PBMCs.

Original handling: Estimates of nucleated cell counts were drawn from the amplification of reference gene primers. Produced via immunoSEQ multiplex PCR; TCRdb's table is partial and in-frame only. The DNA gave D and trimming, while V, J and clone size come from that table. The table has 45,000 to 50,000 clones, roughly 88% seen once; the top ten hold roughly 50%. Germline assignment: CDR1 MDHEN and CDR2 SYDVKM. After removal of 3 bases from V and 14 bases from J, the junction contained 12 bases not matched to a gene. The CDR3 loop spans 15 amino acids. The clonotype originates from a man in his 70s with acute or convalescent COVID-19. The sample taken for sequencing was peripheral blood. The chain couples TRBV28 to TRBJ1-6; TRBD1 matches at 8 bases. The CDR3 region has the DNA TGTGCCAGCAGTTTGGTAGGACAGGGAATAGGGTCCCTCCACTTT. Its protein is CASSLVGQGIGSLHF.